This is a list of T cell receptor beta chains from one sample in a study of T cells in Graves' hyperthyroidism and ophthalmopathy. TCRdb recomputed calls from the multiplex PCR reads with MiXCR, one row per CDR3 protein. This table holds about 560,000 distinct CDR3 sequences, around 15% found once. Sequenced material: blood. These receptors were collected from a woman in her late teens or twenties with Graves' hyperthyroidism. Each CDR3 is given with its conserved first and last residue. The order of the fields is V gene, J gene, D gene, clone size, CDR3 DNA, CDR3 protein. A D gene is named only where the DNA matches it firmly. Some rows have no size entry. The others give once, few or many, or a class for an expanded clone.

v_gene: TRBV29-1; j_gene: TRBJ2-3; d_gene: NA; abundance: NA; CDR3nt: TGCAGCGGGGACACTAGAGGCACAGATACGCAGTATTTT; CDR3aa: CSGDTRGTDTQYF
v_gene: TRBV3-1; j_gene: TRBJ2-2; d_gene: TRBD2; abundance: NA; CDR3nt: TGTGCCAGCAGGGCTAGCGGGAACACCGGGGAGCTGTTTTTT; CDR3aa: CASRASGNTGELFF
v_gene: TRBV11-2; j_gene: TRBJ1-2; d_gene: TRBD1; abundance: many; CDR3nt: TGTGCCAGCAGCCTCCGGGGACAGCGGGACTATGGCTACACCTTC; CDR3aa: CASSLRGQRDYGYTF
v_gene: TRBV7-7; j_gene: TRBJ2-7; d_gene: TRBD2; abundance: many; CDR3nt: TGTGCCAGCAGCTTGGGGAGACTAGCGGAGCAGTACTTC; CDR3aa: CASSLGRLAEQYF
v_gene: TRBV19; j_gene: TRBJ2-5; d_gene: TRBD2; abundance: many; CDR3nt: TGTGCCAGTAGTCCCATGGCGGGGGGGGGAGAGACCCAGTACTTC; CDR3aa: CASSPMAGGGETQYF
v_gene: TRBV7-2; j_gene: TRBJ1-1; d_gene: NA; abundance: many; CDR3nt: TGTGCCAGCAGCTTAGAGTCCAATATGAACACTGAAGCTTTCTTT; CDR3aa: CASSLESNMNTEAFF
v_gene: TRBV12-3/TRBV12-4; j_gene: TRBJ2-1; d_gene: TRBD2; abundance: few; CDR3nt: TGTGCCAGCAGTTTTCGGTGGCGGGAGCGGGGTGAGCAGTTCTTC; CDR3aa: CASSFRWRERGEQFF
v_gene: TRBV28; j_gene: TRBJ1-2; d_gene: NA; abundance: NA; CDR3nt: TGTGCTTGCCCGGACGGCTACACCTTC; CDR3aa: CACPDGYTF
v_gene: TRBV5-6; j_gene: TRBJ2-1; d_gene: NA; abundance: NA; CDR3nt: TGTGCCAGCAGCTTGTCGGGAAAGGGCAATGAGCAGTTCTTC; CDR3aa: CASSLSGKGNEQFF
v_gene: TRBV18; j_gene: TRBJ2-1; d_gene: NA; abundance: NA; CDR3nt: TGTACCAGCTCACCACAGGGTTCCTACAATGAGCAGTTCTTC; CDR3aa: CTSSPQGSYNEQFF
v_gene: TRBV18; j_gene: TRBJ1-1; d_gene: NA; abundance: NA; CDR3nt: TGTGCCAGCTCACCACCAGAGGGGCTATACACTGAAGCTTTCTTT; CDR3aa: CASSPPEGLYTEAFF
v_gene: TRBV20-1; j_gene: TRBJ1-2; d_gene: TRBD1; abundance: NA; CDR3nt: TGCAGTGCTAGAGTGGAGACAGGGGGCTGGGGCTACACCTTC; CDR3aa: CSARVETGGWGYTF
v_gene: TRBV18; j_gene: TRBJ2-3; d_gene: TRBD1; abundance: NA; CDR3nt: TGTGCCAGCTCACCGACAGGGTCAGATACGCAGTATTTT; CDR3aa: CASSPTGSDTQYF
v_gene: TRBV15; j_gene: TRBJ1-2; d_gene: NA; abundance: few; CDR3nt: TGTGCCACCAGCTCTCAGACAAGTCAATATGGCTACACCTTC; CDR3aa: CATSSQTSQYGYTF
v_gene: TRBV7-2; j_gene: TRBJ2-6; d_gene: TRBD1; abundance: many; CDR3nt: TGTGCCACCCGAATGACAGGGACTGGGGCCAACGTCCTGACTTTC; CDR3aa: CATRMTGTGANVLTF
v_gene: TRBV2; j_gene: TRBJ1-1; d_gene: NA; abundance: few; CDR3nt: TGTGCCAGCAGTTGGGGATTTGGGACTGAAGCTTTCTTT; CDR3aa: CASSWGFGTEAFF
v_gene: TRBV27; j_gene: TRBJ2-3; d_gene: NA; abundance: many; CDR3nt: TGTGCCAGCAGTTTCAAGGCTAGCACAGATACGCAGTATTTT; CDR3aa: CASSFKASTDTQYF
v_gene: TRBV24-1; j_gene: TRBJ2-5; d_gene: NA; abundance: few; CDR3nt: TGTGCCACCAGTTGGGGAATTGGAGAGACCCAGTACTTC; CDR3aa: CATSWGIGETQYF
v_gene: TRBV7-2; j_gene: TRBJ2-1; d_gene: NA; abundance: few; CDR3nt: TGTGCCAGCAGCTTCCTGACCTACACTGAGCAGTTCTTC; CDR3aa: CASSFLTYTEQFF
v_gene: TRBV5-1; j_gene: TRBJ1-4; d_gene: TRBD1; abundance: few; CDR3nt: TGCGCCAGCTCCCGGGACAGAGATAATGAAAAACTGTTTTTT; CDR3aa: CASSRDRDNEKLFF
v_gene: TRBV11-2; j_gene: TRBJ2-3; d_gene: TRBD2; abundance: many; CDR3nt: TGTGCCAGCAGCTTAGCCGTCGCCCCCCGACTAGCTGGAGGTACGCAGTATTTT; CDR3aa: CASSLAVAPRLAGGTQYF
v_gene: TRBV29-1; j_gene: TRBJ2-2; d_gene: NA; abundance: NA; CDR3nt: TGCAGCGTTGAAATTAGGCCCAGGTCAGGGGAGCTGTTTTTT; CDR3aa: CSVEIRPRSGELFF
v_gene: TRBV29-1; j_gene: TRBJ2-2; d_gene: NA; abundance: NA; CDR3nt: TGCAGCGTTGAACTCTGGCAGGACACCGGGGAGCTGTTTTTT; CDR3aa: CSVELWQDTGELFF
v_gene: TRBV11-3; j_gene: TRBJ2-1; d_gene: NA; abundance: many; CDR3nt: TGTGCCAGCAGCTTAATCGCCGGGACCCCCCGTTGGGTTGAGCAGTTCTTC; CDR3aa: CASSLIAGTPRWVEQFF
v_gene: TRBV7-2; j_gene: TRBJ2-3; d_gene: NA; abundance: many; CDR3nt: TGTGCCAGCACCCGGGGCACTAGCACAGATACGCAGTATTTT; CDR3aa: CASTRGTSTDTQYF
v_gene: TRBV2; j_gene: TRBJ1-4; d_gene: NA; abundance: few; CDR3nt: TGTGCCAGCAGTGTCGGGCAGGGGAGTGAAAAACTGTTTTTT; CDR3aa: CASSVGQGSEKLFF
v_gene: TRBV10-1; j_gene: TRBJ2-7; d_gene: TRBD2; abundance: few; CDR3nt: TGCGCCAGCATTCAAGCGGGAGGGGGGCGCGAGCAGTACTTC; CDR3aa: CASIQAGGGREQYF
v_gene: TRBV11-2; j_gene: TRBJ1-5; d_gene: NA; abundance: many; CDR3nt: TGTGCCAGCAGCTTAGAGTTAGGGGTTAGACAGCCCCAGCATTTT; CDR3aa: CASSLELGVRQPQHF
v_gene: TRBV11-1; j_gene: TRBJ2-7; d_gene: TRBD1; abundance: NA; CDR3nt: TGTGCCAGCAGCTCAGGGACAGGGTTGGACGAGCAGTACTTC; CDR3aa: CASSSGTGLDEQYF
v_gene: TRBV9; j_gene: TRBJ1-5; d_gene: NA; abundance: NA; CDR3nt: TGTGCCAGCAGCGTAGACGTAGGGACAAATCAGCCCCAGCATTTT; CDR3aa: CASSVDVGTNQPQHF
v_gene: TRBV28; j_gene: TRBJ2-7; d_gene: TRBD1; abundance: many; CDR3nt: TGTGCCAGCAATAGGGACAGGGTGCACGAGCAGTACTTC; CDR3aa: CASNRDRVHEQYF
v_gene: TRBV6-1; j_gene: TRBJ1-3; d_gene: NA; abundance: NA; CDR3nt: TGTGCCAGCAGTGATTCATTCCTCTCTGGAAACACCATATATTTT; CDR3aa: CASSDSFLSGNTIYF
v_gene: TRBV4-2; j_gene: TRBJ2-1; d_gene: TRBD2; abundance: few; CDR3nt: TGTGCCAGCAGCCAAGAGGCTAGCGGGAGCAATGAGCAGTTCTTC; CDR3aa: CASSQEASGSNEQFF
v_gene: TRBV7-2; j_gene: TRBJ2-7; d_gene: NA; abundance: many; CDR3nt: TGTGCCAGCAGCTCCGATGGTGGTCTTTCCGAGCAGTACTTC; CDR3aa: CASSSDGGLSEQYF
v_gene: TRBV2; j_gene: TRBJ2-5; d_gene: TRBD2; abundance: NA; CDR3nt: TGTGCCAGCATCGCTACTAGCGGGAGCGTAGAGACCCAGTACTTC; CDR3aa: CASIATSGSVETQYF
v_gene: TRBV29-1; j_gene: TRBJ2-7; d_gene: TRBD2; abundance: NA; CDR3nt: TGCAGCGCCGCCGCGGGGGGCGGTTCGGGGGAGCAGTACTTC; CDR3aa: CSAAAGGGSGEQYF
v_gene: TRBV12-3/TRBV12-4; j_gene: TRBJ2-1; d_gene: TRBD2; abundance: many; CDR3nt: TGTGCCAGCAGTCCGCTAGCGGGGGGGTACAATGAGCAGTTCTTC; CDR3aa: CASSPLAGGYNEQFF
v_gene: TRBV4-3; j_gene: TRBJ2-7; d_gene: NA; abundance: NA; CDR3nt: TGCGCCAGCAGCCAAGGACAGAGCTCCTACGAGCAGTACTTC; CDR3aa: CASSQGQSSYEQYF
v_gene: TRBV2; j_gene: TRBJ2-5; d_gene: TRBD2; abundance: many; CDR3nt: TGTGCCAGCAATGGGGGGGGGACCCAGTACTTC; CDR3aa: CASNGGGTQYF
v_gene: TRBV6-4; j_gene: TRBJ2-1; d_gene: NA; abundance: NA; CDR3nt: TGTGCCAGCAGTGACTCGATGAGGGGCCAGTCCAGGGCCAATGAGCAGTTCTTC; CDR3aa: CASSDSMRGQSRANEQFF
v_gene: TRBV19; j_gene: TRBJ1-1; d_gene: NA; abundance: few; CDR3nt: TGTGCCAGTACCCGACCGGGCCGGAACACTGAAGCTTTCTTT; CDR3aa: CASTRPGRNTEAFF
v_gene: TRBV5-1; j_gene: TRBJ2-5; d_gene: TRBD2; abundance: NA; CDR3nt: TGCGCCAGCAGCCCCCAGGGACTAGGGGCAGAGACCCAGTACTTC; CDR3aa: CASSPQGLGAETQYF
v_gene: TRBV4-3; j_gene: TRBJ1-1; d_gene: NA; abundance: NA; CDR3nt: TGCGCCAGCAGCCAGAGCGATGGGCGGCAAGCTTTCTTT; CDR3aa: CASSQSDGRQAFF
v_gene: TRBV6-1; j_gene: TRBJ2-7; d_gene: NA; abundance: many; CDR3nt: TGTGCCAGCAGTGAAGGTAGTTTCGGCTACGAGCAGTACTTC; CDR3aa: CASSEGSFGYEQYF
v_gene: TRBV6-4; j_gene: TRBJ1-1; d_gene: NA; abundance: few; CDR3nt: TGTGCCAGCGGTGACGGGCGGGGCACTGAAGCTTTCTTT; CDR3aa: CASGDGRGTEAFF
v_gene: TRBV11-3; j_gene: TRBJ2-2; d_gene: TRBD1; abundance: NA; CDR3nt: TGTGCCAGCAGCCCCCGGGACAGGAGTCCCGGGGAGCTGTTTTTT; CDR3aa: CASSPRDRSPGELFF
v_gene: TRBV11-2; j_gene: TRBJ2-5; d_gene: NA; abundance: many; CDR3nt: TGTGCCAGCAGCTTAGCGGGCCGACGAGAGACCCAGTACTTC; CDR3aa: CASSLAGRRETQYF
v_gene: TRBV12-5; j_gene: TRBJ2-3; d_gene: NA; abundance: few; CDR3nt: TGTGCTAGTGGTCCCCAGAGGGCGCGCACAGATACGCAGTATTTT; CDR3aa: CASGPQRARTDTQYF
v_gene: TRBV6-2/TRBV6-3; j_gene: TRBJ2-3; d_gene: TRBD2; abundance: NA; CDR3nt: TGTGCCAGCACCCAGACTAGCGGGGCTCCAGATACGCAGTATTTT; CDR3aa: CASTQTSGAPDTQYF
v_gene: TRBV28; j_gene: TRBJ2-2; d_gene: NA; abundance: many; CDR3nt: TGTGCCAGCAGTTTAGGGGCGGCCAGTGGTGGGGAGCTGTTTTTT; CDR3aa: CASSLGAASGGELFF
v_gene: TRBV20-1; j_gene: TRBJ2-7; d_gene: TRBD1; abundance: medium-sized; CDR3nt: TGCAGTGCTAGGGGGGACAGGGACTACGAGCAGTACTTC; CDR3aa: CSARGDRDYEQYF
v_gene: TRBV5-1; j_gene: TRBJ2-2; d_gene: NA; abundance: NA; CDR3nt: TGCGCCAGCAGCAGAGAAATCGACACCGGGGAGCTGTTTTTT; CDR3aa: CASSREIDTGELFF
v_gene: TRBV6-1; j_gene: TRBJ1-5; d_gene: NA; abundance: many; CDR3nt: TGTGCCAGCAGTGAGGGGGCGAGGTGGCCCCAGCATTTT; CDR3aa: CASSEGARWPQHF
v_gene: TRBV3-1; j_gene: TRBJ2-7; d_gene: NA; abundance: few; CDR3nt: TGTGCCAGCAGCCCTAGACGGTACTCCTACGAGCAGTACTTC; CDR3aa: CASSPRRYSYEQYF
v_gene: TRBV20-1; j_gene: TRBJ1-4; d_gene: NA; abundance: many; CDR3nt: TGCAGTGCTAGAGAAGGTTTTAATGAAAAACTGTTTTTT; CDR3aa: CSAREGFNEKLFF